The rows below give T cell receptor beta chains drawn from one sample of a study of blood T cell dynamics during melanoma immunotherapy. Using immunoSEQ multiplex PCR, the repertoire was profiled, and TCRdb retains in-frame clones only, with some absent. Among about 12,000 clones listed, approximately 84% were seen once. Material: blood, obtained from a patient treated with checkpoint blockade. These TCRs come from a human donor with melanoma. Each CDR3 is given with its conserved first and last residue. The D gene is left open where the match is weak. Clone size is not always given. Where it is, it says once, few, many or a class for expanded clones.

j_call	v_call	clone_size	d_call	cdr3_aa	cdr3_nt
TRBJ2-1	TRBV19	few	TRBD1	CASSIGQGAGNEQFF	TGTGCCAGTAGTATAGGACAGGGGGCAGGGAATGAGCAGTTCTTC
TRBJ2-6	TRBV29-1	-	-	CSVRISGANVLTF	TGCAGCGTTCGAATCTCTGGGGCCAACGTCCTGACTTTC
TRBJ1-5	TRBV19	-	TRBD1	CASSVTGDAQPQHF	TGTGCCAGTAGCGTCACAGGGGACGCTCAGCCCCAGCATTTT
TRBJ1-2	TRBV5-6	-	-	CASARLQGYGYTF	TGTGCCAGCGCGCGCCTACAGGGCTATGGCTACACCTTC
TRBJ1-2	TRBV7-9	-	-	CASSLEFGRDYGYTF	TGTGCCAGCAGCTTAGAGTTCGGCAGGGACTATGGCTACACCTTC
TRBJ2-3	TRBV18	-	-	CASSPRGSPDTDTQYF	TGTGCCAGCTCCCCGCGGGGCTCACCTGACACAGATACGCAGTATTTT
TRBJ2-1	TRBV11-3	-	-	CASSLLTSSSYNEQFF	TGTGCCAGCAGCTTACTGACCTCGAGCTCCTACAATGAGCAGTTCTTC
TRBJ2-7	TRBV7-6	-	-	CASSLIVGLTNEQYF	TGTGCCAGCAGCTTAATCGTGGGACTTACCAACGAGCAGTACTTC
TRBJ1-6	TRBV27	-	-	CASRGMGSTGGNSPLHF	TGTGCCAGCAGGGGGATGGGCTCAACGGGGGGTAATTCACCCCTCCACTTT
TRBJ1-5	TRBV30	-	TRBD1	CAWSPPRGTGTNQPQHF	TGTGCCTGGAGTCCTCCTCGGGGGACAGGGACCAATCAGCCCCAGCATTTT